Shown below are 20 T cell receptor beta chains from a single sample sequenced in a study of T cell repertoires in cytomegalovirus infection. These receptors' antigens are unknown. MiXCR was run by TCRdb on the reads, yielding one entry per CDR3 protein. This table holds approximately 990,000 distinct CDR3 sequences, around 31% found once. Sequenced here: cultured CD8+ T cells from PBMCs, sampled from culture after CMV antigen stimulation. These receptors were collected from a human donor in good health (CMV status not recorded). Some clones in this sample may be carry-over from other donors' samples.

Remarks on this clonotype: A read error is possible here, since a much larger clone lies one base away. The CDR3 DNA follows: TGTGCCAGCAGCTTAGAGGCCTCCAGGTATACGCAGTATTTT. This sequence encodes CASSLEASRYTQYF. The rearrangement uses TRBV7-2 and TRBJ2-3; the D is unclear. The CDR3 contains 14 residues. The germline CDR1 and CDR2 sequences are SGHTA and FQGNSA. V was cut by 1 base and J by 7 bases, with 12 bases left in between.

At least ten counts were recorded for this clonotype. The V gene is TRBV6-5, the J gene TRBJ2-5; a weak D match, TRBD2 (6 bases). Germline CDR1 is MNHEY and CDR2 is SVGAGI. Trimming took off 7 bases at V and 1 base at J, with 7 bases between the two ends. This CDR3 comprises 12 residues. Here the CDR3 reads CASTGSQETQYF. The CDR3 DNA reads TGTGCCAGCACCGGGAGCCAAGAGACCCAGTACTTC.

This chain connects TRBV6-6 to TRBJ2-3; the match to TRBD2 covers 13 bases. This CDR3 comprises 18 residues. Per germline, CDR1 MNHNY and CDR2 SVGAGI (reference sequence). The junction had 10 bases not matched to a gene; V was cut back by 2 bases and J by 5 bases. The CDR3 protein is CASSYPLAGGPEVDTQYF. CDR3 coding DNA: TGTGCCAGCAGTTACCCACTAGCGGGGGGGCCAGAGGTAGATACGCAGTATTTT.

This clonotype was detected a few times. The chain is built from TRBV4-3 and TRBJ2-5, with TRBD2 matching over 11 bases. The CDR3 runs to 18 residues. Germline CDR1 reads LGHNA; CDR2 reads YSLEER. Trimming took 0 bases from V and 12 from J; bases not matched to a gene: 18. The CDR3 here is CASSQDWGSGGAARQEYF. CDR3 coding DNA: TGCGCCAGCAGCCAAGATTGGGGTAGCGGGGGGGCCGCCAGACAGGAGTACTTC.

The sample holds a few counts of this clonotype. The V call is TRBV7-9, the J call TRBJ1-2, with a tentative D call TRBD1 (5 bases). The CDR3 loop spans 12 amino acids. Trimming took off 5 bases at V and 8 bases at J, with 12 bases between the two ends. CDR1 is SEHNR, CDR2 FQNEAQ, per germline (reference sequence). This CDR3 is CASSQGAFGYTF. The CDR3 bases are TGTGCCAGCAGCCAAGGGGCATTCGGCTACACCTTC.

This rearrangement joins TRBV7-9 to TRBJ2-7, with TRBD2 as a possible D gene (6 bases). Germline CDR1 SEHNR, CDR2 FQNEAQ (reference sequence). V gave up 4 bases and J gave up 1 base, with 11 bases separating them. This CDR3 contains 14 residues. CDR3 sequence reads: CASSSTRLSYEQYF. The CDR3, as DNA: TGTGCCAGCAGCTCGACTAGGTTATCCTACGAGCAGTACTTC.

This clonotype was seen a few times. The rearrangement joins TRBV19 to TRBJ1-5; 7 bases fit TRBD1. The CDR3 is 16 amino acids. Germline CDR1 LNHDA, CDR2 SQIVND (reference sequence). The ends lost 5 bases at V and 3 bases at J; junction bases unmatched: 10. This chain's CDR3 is CASSATGVRNNQPQHF. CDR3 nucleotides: TGTGCCAGTAGTGCTACAGGGGTTCGGAACAATCAGCCCCAGCATTTT. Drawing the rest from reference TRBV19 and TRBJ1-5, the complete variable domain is DGGITQSPKYLFRKEGQNVTLSCEQNLNHDAMYWYRQDPGQGLRLIYYSQIVNDFQKGDIAEGYSVSREKKESFPLTVTSAQKNPTAFYLCASSATGVRNNQPQHFGDGTRLSIL.

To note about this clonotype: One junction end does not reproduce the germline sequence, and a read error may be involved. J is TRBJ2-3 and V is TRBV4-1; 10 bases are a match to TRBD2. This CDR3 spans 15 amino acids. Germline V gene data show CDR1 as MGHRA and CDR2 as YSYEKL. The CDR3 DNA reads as TGCGCCAGCAGCCAAACTAGCGGGGACTCAGATGCGCAGTATTTT. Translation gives CASSQTSGDSDAQYF.

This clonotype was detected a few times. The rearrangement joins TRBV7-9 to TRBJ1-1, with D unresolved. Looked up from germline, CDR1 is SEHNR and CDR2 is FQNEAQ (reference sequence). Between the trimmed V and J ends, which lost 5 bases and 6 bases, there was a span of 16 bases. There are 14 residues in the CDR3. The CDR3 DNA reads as TGTGCCAGCAGCACAACCGCGAAACTCTCTGAAGCTTTCTTT. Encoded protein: CASSTTAKLSEAFF. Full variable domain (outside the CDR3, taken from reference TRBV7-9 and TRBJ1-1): DTGVSQNPRHKITKRGQNVTFRCDPISEHNRLYWYRQTLGQGPEFLTYFQNEAQLEKSRLLSDRFSAERPKGSFSTLEIQRTEQGDSAMYLCASSTTAKLSEAFFGQGTRLTVV.

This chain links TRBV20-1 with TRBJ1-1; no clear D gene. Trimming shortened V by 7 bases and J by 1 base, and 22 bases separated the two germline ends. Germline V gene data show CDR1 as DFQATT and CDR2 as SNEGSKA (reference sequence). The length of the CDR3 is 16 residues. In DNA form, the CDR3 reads TGCAGTGTCCCGGACGGCTCGATGCCCAGGAACACTGAAGCTTTCTTT. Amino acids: CSVPDGSMPRNTEAFF.

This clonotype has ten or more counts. CDR3 loop: CASSGGDITGELFF. The CDR3 coding sequence is TGTGCCAGCAGTGGCGGGGATATCACCGGGGAGCTGTTTTTT. J is TRBJ2-2 and V is TRBV6-1; D is possibly TRBD2 (6 bases). V dropped 4 bases and J dropped 4 bases, with 10 bases sitting between them. CDR1 MNHNS and CDR2 SASEGT come from the germline V gene. The CDR3 is 14 amino acids.

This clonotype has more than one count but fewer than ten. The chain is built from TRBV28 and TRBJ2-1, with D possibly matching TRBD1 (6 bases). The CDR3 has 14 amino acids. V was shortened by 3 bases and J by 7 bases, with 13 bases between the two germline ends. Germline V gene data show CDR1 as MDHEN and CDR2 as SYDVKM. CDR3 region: CASSFGGRPNEQFF. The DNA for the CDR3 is TGTGCCAGCAGTTTTGGGGGCCGACCGAATGAGCAGTTCTTC. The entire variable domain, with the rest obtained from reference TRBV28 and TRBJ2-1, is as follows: DVKVTQSSRYLVKRTGEKVFLECVQDMDHENMFWYRQDPGLGLRLIYFSYDVKMKEKGDIPEGYSVSREKKERFSLILESASTNQTSMYLCASSFGGRPNEQFFGPGTRLTVL.

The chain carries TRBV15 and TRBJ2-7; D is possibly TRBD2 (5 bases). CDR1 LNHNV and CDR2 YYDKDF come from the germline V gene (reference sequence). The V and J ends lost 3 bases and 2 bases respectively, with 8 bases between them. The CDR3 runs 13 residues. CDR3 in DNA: TGTGCCACCAGCAGCGGGGAGCCCTACGAGCAGTACTTC. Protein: CATSSGEPYEQYF.

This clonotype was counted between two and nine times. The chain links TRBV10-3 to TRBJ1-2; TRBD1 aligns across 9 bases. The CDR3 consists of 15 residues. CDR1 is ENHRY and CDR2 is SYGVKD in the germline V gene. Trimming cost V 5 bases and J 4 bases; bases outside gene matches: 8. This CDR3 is CAISPDRGLIYGYTF. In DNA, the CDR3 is TGTGCCATCAGTCCAGACAGGGGGTTGATCTATGGCTACACCTTC.

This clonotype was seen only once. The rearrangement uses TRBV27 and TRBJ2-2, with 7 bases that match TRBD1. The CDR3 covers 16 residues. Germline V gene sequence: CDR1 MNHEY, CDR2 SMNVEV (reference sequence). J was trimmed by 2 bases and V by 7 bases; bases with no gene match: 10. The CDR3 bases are TGTGCCAGCAACCTCCGAGACAGGGTTAACACCGGGGAGCTGTTTTTT. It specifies CASNLRDRVNTGELFF.

The CDR3 region is CASSMLAGGLNEQFF. The DNA for the CDR3 is TGTGCCAGTAGTATGTTGGCGGGGGGTTTGAATGAGCAGTTCTTC. The rearrangement joins TRBV19 to TRBJ2-1; 8 bases fit TRBD2. There are 15 residues in the CDR3. Germline V gives CDR1 LNHDA, CDR2 SQIVND (reference sequence). V trimming: 3 bases; J trimming: 7 bases; junction bases outside the gene matches: 8.

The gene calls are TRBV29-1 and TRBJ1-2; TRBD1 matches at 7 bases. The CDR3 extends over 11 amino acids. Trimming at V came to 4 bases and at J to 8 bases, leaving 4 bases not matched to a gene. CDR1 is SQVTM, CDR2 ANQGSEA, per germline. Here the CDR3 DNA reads TGCAGCGTTGGGACAGGAGGGGGCTACACCTTC. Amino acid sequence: CSVGTGGGYTF.

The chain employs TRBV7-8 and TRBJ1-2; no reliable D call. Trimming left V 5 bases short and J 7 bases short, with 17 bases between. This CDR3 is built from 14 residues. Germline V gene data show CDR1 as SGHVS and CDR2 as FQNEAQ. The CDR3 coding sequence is TGTGCCAGCAGCAACTTAGCTTTCCCCACTGGCTACACCTTC. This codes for CASSNLAFPTGYTF.

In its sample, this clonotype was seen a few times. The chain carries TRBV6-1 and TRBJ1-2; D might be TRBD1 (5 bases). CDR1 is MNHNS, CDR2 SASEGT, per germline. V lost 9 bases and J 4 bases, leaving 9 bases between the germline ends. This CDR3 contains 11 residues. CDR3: CASLTAYGYTF. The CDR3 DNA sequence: TGTGCCAGTCTGACAGCCTATGGCTACACCTTC.

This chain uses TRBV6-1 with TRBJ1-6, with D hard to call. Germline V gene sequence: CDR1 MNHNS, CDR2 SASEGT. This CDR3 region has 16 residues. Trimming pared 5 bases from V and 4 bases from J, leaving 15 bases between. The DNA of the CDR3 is TGTGCCAGCAGTCTGACACCGGATCCATATAATTCACCCCTCCACTTT. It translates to CASSLTPDPYNSPLHF.